Listed below are T cell receptor beta chains from one sample, sequenced in a study of CD8 T cells in Susac syndrome. Using its own MiXCR run on the immunoSEQ multiplex PCR reads, TCRdb lists one record per CDR3 protein. The top ten clones hold less than 0.08% of a sample with 250,000 to 350,000 distinct CDR3 sequences, roughly 94% of them seen once. Sequenced: CD4+ T cells from PBMCs. These receptors were obtained from a human donor with multiple sclerosis. CDR3s include the opening cysteine and the closing phenylalanine or tryptophan. A D gene is named only where the DNA matches it firmly. Size is stated for part of the rows, as once, few or many counts, or as a class when the clone is expanded.

J	V	size	D	DNA	CDR3
TRBJ2-3	TRBV12-3/TRBV12-4	NA	NA	TGTGCCAGCACCCCACCCGGACTGTTGGGTACGCAGTATTTT	CASTPPGLLGTQYF
TRBJ2-2	TRBV4-2	once	NA	TGTGCCAGCAGCCGAGAGGGGCCCTCATGGGAGACCGGGGAGCTGTTTTTT	CASSREGPSWETGELFF
TRBJ1-4	TRBV19	once	NA	TGTGCCAGTAGCCCATCGAGGAGCGGCGATGAAAAACTGTTTTTT	CASSPSRSGDEKLFF
TRBJ2-4	TRBV20-1	NA	TRBD2	TGCAGTGCTAGCCTAGCGGGGAACAAAAACATTCAGTACTTC	CSASLAGNKNIQYF
TRBJ2-5	TRBV13	once	NA	TGTGCCAGCAGCTCGGCGGGTAGCACCCAAGAGACCCAGTACTTC	CASSSAGSTQETQYF
TRBJ2-5	TRBV5-5	once	TRBD2	TGTGCCAGCAGCTCAGCGGGGGGGTGGGAGACCCAGTACTTC	CASSSAGGWETQYF
TRBJ1-6	TRBV30	NA	NA	TGTGCCTGGGCAACCTCCTATAATTCACCCCTCCACTTT	CAWATSYNSPLHF
TRBJ2-7	TRBV27	NA	TRBD1	TGTGCCAGCAAGATCCGGGACAGGCCCTACGAGCAGTACTTC	CASKIRDRPYEQYF
TRBJ2-2	TRBV25-1	NA	NA	TGTGCCAGCAGCCCCAGGGGAGGCGGGGAGCTGTTTTTT	CASSPRGGGELFF
TRBJ1-4	TRBV20-1	NA	NA	TGCAGTGCTAGAGACCCGGGCCATAATGAAAAACTGTTTTTT	CSARDPGHNEKLFF
TRBJ1-2	TRBV30	few	NA	TGTGCCTGGACCCGACAGGACCACTATGGCTACACCTTC	CAWTRQDHYGYTF
TRBJ2-4	TRBV12-5	NA	NA	TGTGCTAGTGGTTCGAAGAGGGGAAACATTCAGTACTTC	CASGSKRGNIQYF
TRBJ2-7	TRBV28	NA	TRBD2	TGTGCCAGCAGCACTAGCGGGGCCCCCTACGAGCAGTACTTC	CASSTSGAPYEQYF
TRBJ2-2	TRBV24-1	NA	TRBD2	TGTGCCACCAGTGTCAGGACTAGCGGGGCCGGGGAGCTGTTTTTT	CATSVRTSGAGELFF
TRBJ1-1	TRBV3-1	NA	NA	TGTGCCAGCAGCCAAGGGCAGACCGAAGCTTTCTTT	CASSQGQTEAFF
TRBJ1-1	TRBV7-2	NA	NA	TGTGCCAGCAGCTTCGACTCCCGGAACACTGAAGCTTTCTTT	CASSFDSRNTEAFF
TRBJ1-5	TRBV5-1	few	TRBD1	TGCGCCAGCAGCTTGGGGGCACAGGGGATTGAGCCCCAGCATTTT	CASSLGAQGIEPQHF
TRBJ1-1	TRBV3-1	NA	NA	TGTGCCAGCAGCCAAGCCTTTCAGGGAAATGAAGCTTTCTTT	CASSQAFQGNEAFF
TRBJ1-2	TRBV6-6	few	NA	TGTGCCAGCGGAGGAACTATCGGCTACACCTTC	CASGGTIGYTF
TRBJ1-1	TRBV12-3/TRBV12-4	NA	TRBD1	TGTGCCAGCAGTTTGGGGACAGCCTACACTGAAGCTTTCTTT	CASSLGTAYTEAFF
TRBJ1-1	TRBV6-6	NA	NA	TGTGCCAGCATCCCGATATCGATGAACACTGAAGCTTTCTTT	CASIPISMNTEAFF
TRBJ1-5	TRBV19	NA	NA	TGTGCCAGTAGTAGGTACGGTAAGCAGCCCCAGCATTTT	CASSRYGKQPQHF
TRBJ2-7	TRBV6-5	NA	NA	TGTGCCAGCAGTCCCCCCAGCGGGCAGGGCGAGCAGTACTTC	CASSPPSGQGEQYF
TRBJ2-1	TRBV14	NA	TRBD1	TGTGCCAGCAGCACAACAGGGGCGGGCACCTACAATGAGCAGTTCTTC	CASSTTGAGTYNEQFF
TRBJ1-5	TRBV10-3	NA	TRBD1	TGTGCCATCAGTGAGCATACTCAGGGGGCAGGGGCCCAGCATTTT	CAISEHTQGAGAQHF
TRBJ2-1	TRBV3-1	NA	TRBD2	TGTGCCAGCAGCCCCCAGCTAGCGGGAGGGTTTGAGCAGTTCTTC	CASSPQLAGGFEQFF
TRBJ2-5	TRBV20-1	NA	NA	TGCAGTGCTAGTCGTGGAGTAGAGGAGACCCAGTACTTC	CSASRGVEETQYF
TRBJ2-1	TRBV19	NA	NA	TGTGCCAGTAGTCCTGGATCCGTATACAATGAGCAGTTCTTC	CASSPGSVYNEQFF
TRBJ2-5	TRBV6-6	NA	TRBD1	TGTGCCAGCAGCCCGGGGACAGAACAAGAGACCCAGTACTTC	CASSPGTEQETQYF
TRBJ1-2	TRBV2	NA	NA	TGTGCCAGCAGTGTCTCTCAGGGGCCAGAGGGCTACACCTTC	CASSVSQGPEGYTF
TRBJ2-7	TRBV11-3	NA	NA	TGTGCCAGCAGCCGGGCGTTTGGAGGGGGCTACGAGCAGTACTTC	CASSRAFGGGYEQYF
TRBJ2-5	TRBV20-1	NA	TRBD2	TGCAGTGCTAGAGATCTCCGGCTAGCGGAAGAGACCCAGTACTTC	CSARDLRLAEETQYF
TRBJ2-5	TRBV5-1	NA	NA	TGCGCCAGCAGCTTGAGAGAGCAAGAGACCCAGTACTTC	CASSLREQETQYF
TRBJ2-2	TRBV20-1	NA	TRBD2	TGCAGTGCTAGAGATCAGGGACTAGCGGGAGTCCCCGGGGAGCTGTTTTTT	CSARDQGLAGVPGELFF
TRBJ1-4	TRBV12-3/TRBV12-4	NA	NA	TGTGCCAGCAGGCCGCGGGAACCAACTAATGAAAAACTGTTTTTT	CASRPREPTNEKLFF
TRBJ1-5	TRBV2	NA	NA	TGTGCCAGCAGTGCTAGGTTGAGAAGCAATCAGCCCCAGCATTTT	CASSARLRSNQPQHF
TRBJ2-7	TRBV19	NA	NA	TGTGCCAGTAGTATCGGCACGGCCTCCTACGAGCAGTACTTC	CASSIGTASYEQYF
TRBJ1-3	TRBV12-3/TRBV12-4	NA	NA	TGTGCCAGCAGCCCATCCATACCCATATATTTT	CASSPSIPIYF
TRBJ2-5	TRBV18	once	TRBD1	TGTGCCAGCTCACCTTCCAGGGGGTACCAAGAGACCCAGTACTTC	CASSPSRGYQETQYF
TRBJ1-1	TRBV30	NA	NA	TGTGCCTGGAGTTACGGACAGAAGAACACTGAAGCTTTCTTT	CAWSYGQKNTEAFF
TRBJ1-1	TRBV19	NA	TRBD1	TGTGCCAGTAGTAGGACCAGGGGGGCTGAAGCTTTCTTT	CASSRTRGAEAFF
TRBJ2-1	TRBV9	NA	NA	TGTGCCAGCAGCGTTATGGGGGACAACTCCTACAATGAGCAGTTCTTC	CASSVMGDNSYNEQFF
TRBJ2-3	TRBV25-1	NA	NA	TGTGCCAGCAGTGAATCGGCAGCCTTAGATACGCAGTATTTT	CASSESAALDTQYF
TRBJ1-1	TRBV12-3/TRBV12-4	NA	TRBD1	TGTGCCAGCACGGACAGGCCCCTAAACACTGAAGCTTTCTTT	CASTDRPLNTEAFF
TRBJ1-1	TRBV6-2/TRBV6-3	NA	NA	TGTGCCAGCAGTTACGGTGGCGGGAACACTGAAGCTTTCTTT	CASSYGGGNTEAFF
TRBJ2-5	TRBV20-1	once	NA	TGCAGTGCTAGGACATTGGAGACCCAGTACTTC	CSARTLETQYF
TRBJ2-7	TRBV7-2	NA	TRBD2	TGTGCCAGCAGAGCGGGGGACGCGACCTCCTACGAGCAGTACTTC	CASRAGDATSYEQYF
TRBJ2-7	TRBV30	NA	NA	TGTGCCTGGAGACTCCGGGACGGGGCTTTTTCCGAGCAGTACTTC	CAWRLRDGAFSEQYF
TRBJ1-3	TRBV18	NA	NA	TGTGCCAGCTCGACAGGAGCTGGAAACACCATATATTTT	CASSTGAGNTIYF
TRBJ1-2	TRBV7-2	NA	TRBD1	TGTGCCAGCAGCCCCGGACAGGCCGCTAACTATGGCTACACCTTC	CASSPGQAANYGYTF
TRBJ2-3	TRBV7-8	NA	NA	TGTGCCAGCAGCCCAAAGAGGATGGTTCAAGATACGCAGTATTTT	CASSPKRMVQDTQYF
TRBJ2-7	TRBV29-1	NA	TRBD1	TGCAGCGTTAGACTGGGACAGGGGGCCAGCGAGCAGTACTTC	CSVRLGQGASEQYF
TRBJ2-2	TRBV11-3	NA	NA	TGTGCCAGCAGCTTAGGAAAGAACACCGGGGAGCTGTTTTTT	CASSLGKNTGELFF
TRBJ2-3	TRBV20-1	once	TRBD1	TGCAGTGCTAGAGATCCCGGGACAGGGCGGGCAGATACGCAGTATTTT	CSARDPGTGRADTQYF
TRBJ2-3	TRBV7-3	NA	NA	TGTGCCAGCAGCCCCCCCCAAAGGGGGGCAGGGGTAACAGATACGCAGTATTTT	CASSPPQRGAGVTDTQYF